This entry lists 8 T cell receptor beta chains sequenced from one sample in a study of post-analysis software for immune sequencing data. Study findings and constraints: About five TRBV segments, including TRBV5-6, TRBV5-1 and TRBV20-1, were more frequent in patients than controls.

These receptors' antigens are unknown. Included in the TCR beta cDNA libraries were unique molecular identifiers. TCRdb reanalysed the PCR reads using MiXCR and keeps one entry per CDR3 protein. The sample gives more than 350,000 distinct CDR3 sequences, approximately 42% of which show up once; about 8% is in the top ten. The sequenced sample was blood. Source of these receptors: a girl aged 2-10 years with multiple sclerosis.

The genes are TRBV5-6 and TRBJ1-2, with a possible D match to TRBD1 (5 bases). CDR3 length: 15 amino acids. CDR1 is SGHDT, CDR2 YYEEEE, per germline. V was cut by 1 base and J by 2 bases, with 12 bases left in between. CDR3 DNA: TGTGCCAGCAGCTTGAGGGACCAACTAAACTATGGCTACACCTTC. The encoded protein is CASSLRDQLNYGYTF.

The chain uses TRBV2 and TRBJ1-6, with a possible D match to TRBD1 (5 bases). The CDR3 contains 13 residues. V shed 11 bases and J shed 7 bases, with 15 bases lying between them. CDR1 and CDR2 (germline): SNHLY, FYNNEI. The CDR3 DNA reads TGTGCCGGAGGGGTCGAGACAAATTCACCCCTCCACTTT. Amino acid sequence: CAGGVETNSPLHF.

The rearrangement links TRBV9 to TRBJ2-7; 8 bases fit TRBD1. Germline-derived CDR1 and CDR2 are SGDLS and YYNGEE. V lost 3 bases and J lost 4; bases outside the gene matches: 9. This CDR3 region has 15 residues. The CDR3 DNA reads as TGTGCCAGCAGCGCAGCAGGGGGCTTAGGGTACGAGCAGTACTTC. Translating gives CASSAAGGLGYEQYF.

The chain joins TRBV5-6 to TRBJ2-2; perhaps D is TRBD1 or TRBD2 (5 bases each). Germline V gene sequence: CDR1 SGHDT, CDR2 YYEEEE. The CDR3 extends over 14 amino acids. V lost 0 bases and J lost 6, with 9 bases in between. The CDR3 here is CASSLGGAPGELFF. CDR3 coding DNA: TGTGCCAGCAGCTTGGGAGGGGCTCCCGGGGAGCTGTTTTTT.

This chain links TRBV13 with TRBJ2-7; D tentatively fits TRBD1 or TRBD2 (6 bases each). This CDR3 is built from 17 residues. Trimming removed 2 bases at V and 7 bases at J, with 24 bases between. Germline CDR1 PRHDT, CDR2 FYEKMQ (reference sequence). The CDR3 DNA sequence: TGTGCCAGCAGCTTATGGGCAGGGGCCATACAGGCGGGGGAGCAGTACTTC. Translating it yields CASSLWAGAIQAGEQYF.

CDR3 DNA: TGTGCCAGCAGTTACCCTATGGACGGTGATCAGCCCCAGCATTTT. Translating it yields CASSYPMDGDQPQHF. V usage is TRBV6-5 and J usage is TRBJ1-5, with D uncertain. Germline lookup yields CDR1 MNHEY and CDR2 SVGAGI. The V end lost 2 bases, the J end lost 5 bases, and 13 bases lay between the germline ends. This CDR3 comprises 15 residues.

CDR3 sequence (DNA): TGTGCCAGCAGTAGGGGGCTAGCGTTAGCCAAAAACATTCAGTACTTC. Its translation is CASSRGLALAKNIQYF. The rearrangement joins TRBV7-2 to TRBJ2-4; possibly TRBD1 for D (7 bases). The CDR3 consists of 16 residues. In germline, CDR1 is SGHTA, CDR2 FQGNSA. V was pared by 6 bases and J by 0 bases, with 15 bases between.

V and J are TRBV12-3 or TRBV12-4 and TRBJ1-2; 10 bases align to TRBD1. The trim removed 2 bases at V and 6 bases at J, leaving 3 bases unmatched. The CDR3 is 14 residues long. CDR3 sequence reads: CASSLFGQGDGYTF. The DNA for the CDR3 is TGTGCCAGCAGTTTATTCGGACAGGGGGATGGCTACACCTTC.